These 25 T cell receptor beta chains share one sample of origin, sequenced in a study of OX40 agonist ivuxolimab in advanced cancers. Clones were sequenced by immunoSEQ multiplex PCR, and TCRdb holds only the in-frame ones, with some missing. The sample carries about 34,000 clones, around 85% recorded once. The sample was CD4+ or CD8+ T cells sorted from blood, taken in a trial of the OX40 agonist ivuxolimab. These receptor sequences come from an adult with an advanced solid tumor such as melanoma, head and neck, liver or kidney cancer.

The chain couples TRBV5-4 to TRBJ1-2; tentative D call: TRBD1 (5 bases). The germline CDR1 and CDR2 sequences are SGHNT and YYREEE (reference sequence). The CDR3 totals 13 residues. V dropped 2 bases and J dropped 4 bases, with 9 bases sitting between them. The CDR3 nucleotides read TGTGCCAGCAGCTTCGCAGGGTTCTATGGCTACACCTTC. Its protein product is CASSFAGFYGYTF.

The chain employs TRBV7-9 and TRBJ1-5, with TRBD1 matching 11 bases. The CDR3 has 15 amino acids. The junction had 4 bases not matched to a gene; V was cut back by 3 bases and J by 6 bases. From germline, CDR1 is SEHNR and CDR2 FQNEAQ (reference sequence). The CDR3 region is CASSFGQGASQPQHF. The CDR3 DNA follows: TGTGCCAGCAGCTTCGGACAGGGGGCCAGTCAGCCCCAGCATTTT.

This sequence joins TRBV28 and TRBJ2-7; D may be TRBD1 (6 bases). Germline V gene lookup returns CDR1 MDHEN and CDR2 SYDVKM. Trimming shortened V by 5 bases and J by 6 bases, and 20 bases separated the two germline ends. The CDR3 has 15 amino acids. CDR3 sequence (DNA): TGTGCCAGCAGTCCACAGACAGGTGGTGTACCCGAGCAGTACTTC. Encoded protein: CASSPQTGGVPEQYF.

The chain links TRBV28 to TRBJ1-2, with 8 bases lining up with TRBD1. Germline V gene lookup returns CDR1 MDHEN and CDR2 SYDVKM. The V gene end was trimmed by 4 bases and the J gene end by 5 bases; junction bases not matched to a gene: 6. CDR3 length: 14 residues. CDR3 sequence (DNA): TGTGCCAGCAGTTCCGGGACAGGATTATATGGCTACACCTTC. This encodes CASSSGTGLYGYTF.

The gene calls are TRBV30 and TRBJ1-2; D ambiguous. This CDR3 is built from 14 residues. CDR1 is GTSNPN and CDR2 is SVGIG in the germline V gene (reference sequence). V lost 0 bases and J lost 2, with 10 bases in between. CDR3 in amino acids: CAWSVFAANYGYTF. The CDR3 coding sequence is TGTGCCTGGAGTGTTTTTGCCGCCAACTATGGCTACACCTTC.

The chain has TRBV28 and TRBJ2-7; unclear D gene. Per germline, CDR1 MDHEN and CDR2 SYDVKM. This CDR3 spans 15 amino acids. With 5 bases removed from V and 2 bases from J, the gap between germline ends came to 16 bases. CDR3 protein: CASSPRAVPTYEQYF. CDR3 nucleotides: TGTGCCAGCAGTCCCCGGGCAGTTCCTACCTACGAGCAGTACTTC.

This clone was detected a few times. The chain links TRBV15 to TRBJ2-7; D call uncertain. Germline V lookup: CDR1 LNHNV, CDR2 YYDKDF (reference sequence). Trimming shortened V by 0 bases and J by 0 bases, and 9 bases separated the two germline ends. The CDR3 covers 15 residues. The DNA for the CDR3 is TGTGCCACCAGCAGAGACGCCCTGAGCTCCTACGAGCAGTACTTC. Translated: CATSRDALSSYEQYF.

CDR3 bases: TGCGCCAGCAGCCGGGTAGGCCAGAAGGGCGGGCCCCAGCATTTT. Its protein product is CASSRVGQKGGPQHF. This chain uses TRBV4-1 with TRBJ1-5; no firm D call. CDR3 length: 15 residues. Germline V CDR1 and CDR2: MGHRA, YSYEKL. Deletions cut 4 bases from V and 9 bases from J, with 19 bases between.

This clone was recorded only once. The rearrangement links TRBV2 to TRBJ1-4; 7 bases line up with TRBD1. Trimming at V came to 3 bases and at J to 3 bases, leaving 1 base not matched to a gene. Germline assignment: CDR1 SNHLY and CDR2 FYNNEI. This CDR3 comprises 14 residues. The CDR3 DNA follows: TGTGCCAGCAGTGAGCAGGGGGCTAATGAAAAACTGTTTTTT. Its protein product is CASSEQGANEKLFF.

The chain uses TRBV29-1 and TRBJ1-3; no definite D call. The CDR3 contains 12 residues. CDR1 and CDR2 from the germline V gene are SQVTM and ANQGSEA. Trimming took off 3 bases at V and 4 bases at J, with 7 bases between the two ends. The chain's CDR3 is CSVDLQGNTIYF. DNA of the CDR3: TGCAGCGTTGATCTCCAGGGAAACACCATATATTTT. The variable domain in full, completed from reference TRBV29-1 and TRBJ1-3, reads SAVISQKPSRDICQRGTSLTIQCQVDSQVTMMFWYRQQPGQSLTLIATANQGSEATYESGFVIDKFPISRPNLTFSTLTVSNMSPEDSSIYLCSVDLQGNTIYFGEGSWLTVV.

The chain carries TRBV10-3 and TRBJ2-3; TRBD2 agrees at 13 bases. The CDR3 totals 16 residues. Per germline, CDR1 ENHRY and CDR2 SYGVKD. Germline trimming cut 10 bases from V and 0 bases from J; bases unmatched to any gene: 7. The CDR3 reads CATRLAGGHSTDTQYF. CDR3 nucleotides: TGTGCCACGAGACTAGCGGGGGGTCATAGCACAGATACGCAGTATTTT.

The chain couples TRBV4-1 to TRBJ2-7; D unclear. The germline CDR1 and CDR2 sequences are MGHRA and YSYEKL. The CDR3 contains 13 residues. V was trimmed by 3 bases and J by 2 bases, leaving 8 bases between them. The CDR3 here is CASSHPRTYEQYF. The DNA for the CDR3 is TGCGCCAGCAGCCATCCCCGTACCTACGAGCAGTACTTC.

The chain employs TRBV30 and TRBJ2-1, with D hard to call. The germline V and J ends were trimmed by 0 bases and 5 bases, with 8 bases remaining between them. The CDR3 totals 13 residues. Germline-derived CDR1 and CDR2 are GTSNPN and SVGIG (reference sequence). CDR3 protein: CAWSVQVNNEQFF. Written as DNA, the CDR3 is TGTGCCTGGAGTGTCCAGGTGAACAATGAGCAGTTCTTC.

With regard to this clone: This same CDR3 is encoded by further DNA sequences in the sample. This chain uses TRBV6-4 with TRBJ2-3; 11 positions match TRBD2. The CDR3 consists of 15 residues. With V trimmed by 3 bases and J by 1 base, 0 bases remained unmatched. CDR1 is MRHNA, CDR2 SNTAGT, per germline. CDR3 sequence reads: CASSETSGGTDTQYF. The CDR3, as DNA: TGTGCCAGCAGTGAGACTAGCGGGGGCACAGATACGCAGTATTTT.

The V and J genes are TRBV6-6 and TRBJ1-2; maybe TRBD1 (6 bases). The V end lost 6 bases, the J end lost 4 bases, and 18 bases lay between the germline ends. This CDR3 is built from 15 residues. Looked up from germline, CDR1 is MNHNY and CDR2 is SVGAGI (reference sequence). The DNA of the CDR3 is TGTGCCAGCAGGACAGGAACAGCGGACATCTATGGCTACACCTTC. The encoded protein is CASRTGTADIYGYTF.

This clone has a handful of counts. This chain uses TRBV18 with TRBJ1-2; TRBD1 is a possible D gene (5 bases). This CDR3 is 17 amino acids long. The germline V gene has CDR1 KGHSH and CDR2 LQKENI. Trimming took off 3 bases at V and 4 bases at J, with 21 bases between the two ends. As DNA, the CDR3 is TGTGCCAGCTCACCGACTGTCCCGGGACCGGGTCCCTATGGCTACACCTTC. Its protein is CASSPTVPGPGPYGYTF.

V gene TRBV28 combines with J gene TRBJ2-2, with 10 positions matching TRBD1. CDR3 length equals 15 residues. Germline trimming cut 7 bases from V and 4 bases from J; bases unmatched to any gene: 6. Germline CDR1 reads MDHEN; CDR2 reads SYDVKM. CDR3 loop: CASNWDRGVTGELFF. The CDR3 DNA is TGTGCCAGCAATTGGGACAGGGGAGTCACCGGGGAGCTGTTTTTT.

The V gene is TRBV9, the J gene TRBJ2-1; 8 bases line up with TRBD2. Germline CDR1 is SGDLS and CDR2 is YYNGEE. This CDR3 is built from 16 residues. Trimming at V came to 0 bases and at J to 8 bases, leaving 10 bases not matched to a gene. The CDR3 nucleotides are TGTGCCAGCAGCGTAGCTGCGGGGGGACAAGGTGATGAGCAGTTCTTC. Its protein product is CASSVAAGGQGDEQFF. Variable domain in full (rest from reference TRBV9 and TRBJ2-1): DSGVTQTPKHLITATGQRVTLRCSPRSGDLSVYWYQQSLDQGLQFLIQYYNGEERAKGNILERFSAQQFPDLHSELNLSSLELGDSALYFCASSVAAGGQGDEQFFGPGTRLTVL.

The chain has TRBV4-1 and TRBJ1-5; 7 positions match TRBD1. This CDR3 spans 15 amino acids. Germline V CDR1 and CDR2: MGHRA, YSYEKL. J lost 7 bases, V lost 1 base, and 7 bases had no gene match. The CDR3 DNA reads TGCGCCAGCAGCCAAGGTCTTAACAGGGGACAGCCCCAGCATTTT. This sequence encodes CASSQGLNRGQPQHF.

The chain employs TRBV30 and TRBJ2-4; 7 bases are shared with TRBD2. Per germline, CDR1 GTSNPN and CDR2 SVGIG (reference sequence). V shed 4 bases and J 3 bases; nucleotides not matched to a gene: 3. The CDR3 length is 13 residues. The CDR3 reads CAWTSGGKNIQYF. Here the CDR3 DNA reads TGTGCCTGGACTAGCGGTGGCAAAAACATTCAGTACTTC.

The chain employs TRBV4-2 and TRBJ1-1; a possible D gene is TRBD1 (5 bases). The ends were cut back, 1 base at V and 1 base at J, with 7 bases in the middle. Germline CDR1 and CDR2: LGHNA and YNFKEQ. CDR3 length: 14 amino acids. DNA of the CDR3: TGTGCCAGCAGCCAAGCGGGGGGGAACACTGAAGCTTTCTTT. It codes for CASSQAGGNTEAFF.

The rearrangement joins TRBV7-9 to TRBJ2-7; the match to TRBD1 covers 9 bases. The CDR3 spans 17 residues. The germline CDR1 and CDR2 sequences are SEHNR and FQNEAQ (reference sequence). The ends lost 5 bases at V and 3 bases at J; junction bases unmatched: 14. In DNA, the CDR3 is TGTGCCAGCAGCCATCTAACAGGGGGCCACCCCCTCTACGAGCAGTACTTC. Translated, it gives CASSHLTGGHPLYEQYF.

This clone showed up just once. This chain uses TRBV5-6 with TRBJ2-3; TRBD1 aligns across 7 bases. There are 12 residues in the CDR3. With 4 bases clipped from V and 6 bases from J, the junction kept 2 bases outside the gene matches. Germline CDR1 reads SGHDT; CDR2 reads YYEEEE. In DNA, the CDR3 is TGTGCCAGCAGCATACAGGGGGATACGCAGTATTTT. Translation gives CASSIQGDTQYF.

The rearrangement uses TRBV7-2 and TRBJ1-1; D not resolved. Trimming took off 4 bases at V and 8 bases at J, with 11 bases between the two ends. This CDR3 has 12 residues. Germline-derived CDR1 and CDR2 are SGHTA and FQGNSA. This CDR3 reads CASSSSRREAFF. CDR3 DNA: TGTGCCAGCAGCTCGAGTAGAAGGGAAGCTTTCTTT.

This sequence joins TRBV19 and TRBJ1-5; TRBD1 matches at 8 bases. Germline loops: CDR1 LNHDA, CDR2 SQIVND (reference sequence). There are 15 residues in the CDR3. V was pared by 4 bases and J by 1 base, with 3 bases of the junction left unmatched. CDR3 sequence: CASSTRTGSNQPQHF. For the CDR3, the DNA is TGTGCCAGTAGTACCAGGACAGGGAGCAATCAGCCCCAGCATTTT.